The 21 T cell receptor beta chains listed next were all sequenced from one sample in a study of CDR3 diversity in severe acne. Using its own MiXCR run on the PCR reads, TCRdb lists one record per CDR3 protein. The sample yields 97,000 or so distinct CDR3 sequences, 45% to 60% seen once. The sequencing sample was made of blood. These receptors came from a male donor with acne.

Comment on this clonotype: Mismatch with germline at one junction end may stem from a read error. The chain's CDR3 is CAISEPERDPNYGYTF. The CDR3, as DNA: TGTGCCATCAGTGAGCCCGAGAGGGATCCTAACTATGGCTACACCTTC. This chain links TRBV6-4 with TRBJ1-2; D unclear. The CDR3 length is 16 residues. CDR1 MRHNA and CDR2 SNTAGT come from the germline V gene.

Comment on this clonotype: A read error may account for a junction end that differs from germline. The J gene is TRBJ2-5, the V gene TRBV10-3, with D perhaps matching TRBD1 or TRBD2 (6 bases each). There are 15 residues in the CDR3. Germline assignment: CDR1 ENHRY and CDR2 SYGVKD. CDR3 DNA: TGTGCCAGCAGTGATCTCCCGGGGGCAGGGGAGACCCAGTACTTC. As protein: CASSDLPGAGETQYF.

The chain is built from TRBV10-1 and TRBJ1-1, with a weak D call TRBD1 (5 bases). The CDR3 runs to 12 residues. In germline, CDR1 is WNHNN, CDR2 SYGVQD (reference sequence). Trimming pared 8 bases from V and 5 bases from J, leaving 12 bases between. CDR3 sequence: CASGTVGTEAFF. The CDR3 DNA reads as TGCGCCAGCGGGACGGTGGGTACTGAAGCTTTCTTT.

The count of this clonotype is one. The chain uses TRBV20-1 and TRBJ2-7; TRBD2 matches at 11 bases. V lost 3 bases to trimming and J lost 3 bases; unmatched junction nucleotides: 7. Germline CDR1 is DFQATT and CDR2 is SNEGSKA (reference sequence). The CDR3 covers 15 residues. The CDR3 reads CSARDRLAGNYEQYF. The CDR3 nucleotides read TGCAGTGCTAGGGATAGACTAGCGGGGAACTACGAGCAGTACTTC.

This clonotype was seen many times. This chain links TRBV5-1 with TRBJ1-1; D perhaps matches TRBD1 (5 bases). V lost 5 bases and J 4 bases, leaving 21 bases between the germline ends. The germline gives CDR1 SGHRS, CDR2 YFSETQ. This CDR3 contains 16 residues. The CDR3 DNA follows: TGCGCCAGCAGTACACATGGGGCAGGGAGCGGCACTGAAGCTTTCTTT. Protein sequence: CASSTHGAGSGTEAFF.

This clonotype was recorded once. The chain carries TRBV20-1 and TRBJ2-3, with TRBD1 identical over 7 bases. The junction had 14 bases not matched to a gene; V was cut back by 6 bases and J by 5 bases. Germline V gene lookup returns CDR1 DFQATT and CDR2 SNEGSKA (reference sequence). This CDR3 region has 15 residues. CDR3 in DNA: TGCAGTGCCCTAACCGGGACAGCGGAAGGAGATACGCAGTATTTT. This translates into CSALTGTAEGDTQYF.

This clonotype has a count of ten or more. The CDR3 is CASGLDLGYEQYF. The CDR3 DNA reads as TGTGCCAGTGGGTTGGACTTGGGCTACGAGCAGTACTTC. This chain links TRBV19 with TRBJ2-7; D perhaps matches TRBD2 (5 bases). Germline V lookup: CDR1 LNHDA, CDR2 SQIVND (reference sequence). Deletions cut 8 bases from V and 3 bases from J, with 14 bases between. This CDR3 is built from 13 residues.

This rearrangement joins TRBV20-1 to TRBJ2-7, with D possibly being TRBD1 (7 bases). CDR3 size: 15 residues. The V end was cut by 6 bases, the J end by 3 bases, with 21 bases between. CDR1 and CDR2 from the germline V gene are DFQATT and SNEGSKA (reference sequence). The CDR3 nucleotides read TGCAGTGCCAAGCTTGGAGGGGACAGACTCTACGAGCAGTACTTC. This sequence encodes CSAKLGGDRLYEQYF.

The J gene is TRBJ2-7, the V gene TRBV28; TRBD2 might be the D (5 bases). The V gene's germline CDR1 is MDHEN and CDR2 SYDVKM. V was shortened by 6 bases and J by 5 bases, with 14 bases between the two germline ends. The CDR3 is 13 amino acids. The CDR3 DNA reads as TGTGCCAGCAGGCCCCTTAAACTAGACGAGCAGTACTTC. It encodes CASRPLKLDEQYF.

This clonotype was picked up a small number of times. The CDR3 nucleotides are TGTGCCAGCAGCCCCGAGGGCAGGGGGCGCACTGAAGCTTTCTTT. It specifies CASSPEGRGRTEAFF. The chain links TRBV11-1 to TRBJ1-1; 8 bases fit TRBD1. Germline V gene lookup returns CDR1 SGHAT and CDR2 FQDESV (reference sequence). The CDR3 contains 15 residues. V shed 5 bases, J shed 4 bases, and the junction held 9 bases outside the gene matches.

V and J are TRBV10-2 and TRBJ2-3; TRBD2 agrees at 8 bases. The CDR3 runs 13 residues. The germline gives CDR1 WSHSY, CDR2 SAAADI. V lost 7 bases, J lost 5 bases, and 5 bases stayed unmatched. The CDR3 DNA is TGCGCCAGCACGGATCTAGCGGGAGATACGCAGTATTTT. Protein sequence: CASTDLAGDTQYF.

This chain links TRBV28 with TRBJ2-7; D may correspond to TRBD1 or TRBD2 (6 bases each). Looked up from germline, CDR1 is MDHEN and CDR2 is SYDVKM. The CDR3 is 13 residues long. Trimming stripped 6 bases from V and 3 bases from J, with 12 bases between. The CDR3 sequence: CASRQGLLYEQYF. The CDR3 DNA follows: TGTGCCAGCAGACAGGGACTCCTCTACGAGCAGTACTTC.

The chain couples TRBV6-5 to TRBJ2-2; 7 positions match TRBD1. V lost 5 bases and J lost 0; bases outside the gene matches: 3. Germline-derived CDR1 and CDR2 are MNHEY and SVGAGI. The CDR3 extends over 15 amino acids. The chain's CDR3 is CASSRGTANTGELFF. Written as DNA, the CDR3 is TGTGCCAGCAGTAGGGGGACAGCGAACACCGGGGAGCTGTTTTTT.

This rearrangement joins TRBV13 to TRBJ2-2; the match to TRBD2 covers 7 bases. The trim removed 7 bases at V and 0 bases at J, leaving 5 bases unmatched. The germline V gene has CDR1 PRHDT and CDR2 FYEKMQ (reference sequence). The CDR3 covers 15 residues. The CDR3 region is CASTPGGSNTGELFF. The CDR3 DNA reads TGTGCCAGCACCCCGGGAGGATCGAACACCGGGGAGCTGTTTTTT.

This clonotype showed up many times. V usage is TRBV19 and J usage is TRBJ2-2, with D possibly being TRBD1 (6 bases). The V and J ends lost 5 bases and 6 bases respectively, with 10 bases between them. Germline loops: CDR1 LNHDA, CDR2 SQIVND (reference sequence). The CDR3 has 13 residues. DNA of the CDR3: TGTGCCAGTAGTCTGGGGGCGGCCGGGGAGCTGTTTTTT. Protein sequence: CASSLGAAGELFF.

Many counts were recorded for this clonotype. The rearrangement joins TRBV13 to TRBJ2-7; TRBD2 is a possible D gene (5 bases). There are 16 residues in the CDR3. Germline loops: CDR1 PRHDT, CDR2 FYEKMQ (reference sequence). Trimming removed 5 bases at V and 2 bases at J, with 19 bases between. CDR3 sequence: CASSGLKRNLAYEQYF. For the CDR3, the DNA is TGTGCCAGCAGCGGTCTCAAGCGGAACCTGGCCTACGAGCAGTACTTC.

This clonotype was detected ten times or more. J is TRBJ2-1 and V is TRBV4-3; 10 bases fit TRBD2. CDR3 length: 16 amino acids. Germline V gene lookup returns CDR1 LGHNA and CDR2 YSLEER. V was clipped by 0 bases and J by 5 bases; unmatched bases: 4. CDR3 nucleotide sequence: TGCGCCAGCAGCCAAGATCTAGCGGGAGCGCACAATGAGCAGTTCTTC. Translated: CASSQDLAGAHNEQFF.

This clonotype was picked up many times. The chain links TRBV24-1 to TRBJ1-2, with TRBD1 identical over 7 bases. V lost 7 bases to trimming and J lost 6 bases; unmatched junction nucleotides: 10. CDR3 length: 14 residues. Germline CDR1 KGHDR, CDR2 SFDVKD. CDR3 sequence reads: CATRETGNRDGYTF. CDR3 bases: TGTGCCACCAGGGAGACAGGGAACAGGGATGGCTACACCTTC.

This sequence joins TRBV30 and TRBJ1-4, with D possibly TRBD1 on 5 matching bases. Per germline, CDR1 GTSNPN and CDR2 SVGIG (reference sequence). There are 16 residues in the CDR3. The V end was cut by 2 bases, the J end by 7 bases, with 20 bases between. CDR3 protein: CAWSSGTQKLGEKLFF. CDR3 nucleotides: TGTGCCTGGAGTTCCGGGACTCAAAAGTTGGGTGAAAAACTGTTTTTT. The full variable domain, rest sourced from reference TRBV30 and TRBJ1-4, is SQTIHQWPATLVQPVGSPLSLECTVEGTSNPNLYWYRQAAGRGLQLLFYSVGIGQISSEVPQNLSASRPQDRQFILSSKKLLLSDSGFYLCAWSSGTQKLGEKLFFGSGTQLSVL.

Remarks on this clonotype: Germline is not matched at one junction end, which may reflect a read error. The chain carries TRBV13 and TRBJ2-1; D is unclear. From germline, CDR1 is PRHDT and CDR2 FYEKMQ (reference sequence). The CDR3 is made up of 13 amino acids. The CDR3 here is CASSLASYNGQFF. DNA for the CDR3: TGTGCCAGCAGCTTAGCCTCTTACAATGGGCAGTTCTTC.

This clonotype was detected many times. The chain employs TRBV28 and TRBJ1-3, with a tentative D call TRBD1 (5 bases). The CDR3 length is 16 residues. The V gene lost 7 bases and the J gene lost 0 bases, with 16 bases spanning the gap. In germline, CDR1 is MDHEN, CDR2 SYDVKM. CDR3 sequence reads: CASNLGVPFSGNTIYF. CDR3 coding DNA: TGTGCCAGCAACCTAGGGGTTCCTTTCTCTGGAAACACCATATATTTT.